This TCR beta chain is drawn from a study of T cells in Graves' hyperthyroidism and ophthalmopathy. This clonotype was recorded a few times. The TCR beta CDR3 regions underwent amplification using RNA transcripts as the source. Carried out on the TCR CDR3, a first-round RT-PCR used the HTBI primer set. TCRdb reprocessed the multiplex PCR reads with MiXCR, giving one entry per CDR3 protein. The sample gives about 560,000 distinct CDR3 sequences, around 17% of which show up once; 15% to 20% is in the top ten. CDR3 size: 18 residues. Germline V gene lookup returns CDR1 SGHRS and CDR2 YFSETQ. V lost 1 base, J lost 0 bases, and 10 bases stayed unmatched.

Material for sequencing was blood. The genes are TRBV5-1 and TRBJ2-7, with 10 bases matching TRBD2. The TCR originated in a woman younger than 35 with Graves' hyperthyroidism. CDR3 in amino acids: CASSLRGTSETHSYEQYF. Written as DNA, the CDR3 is TGCGCCAGCAGCTTGCGGGGGACTAGCGAGACCCACTCCTACGAGCAGTACTTC.